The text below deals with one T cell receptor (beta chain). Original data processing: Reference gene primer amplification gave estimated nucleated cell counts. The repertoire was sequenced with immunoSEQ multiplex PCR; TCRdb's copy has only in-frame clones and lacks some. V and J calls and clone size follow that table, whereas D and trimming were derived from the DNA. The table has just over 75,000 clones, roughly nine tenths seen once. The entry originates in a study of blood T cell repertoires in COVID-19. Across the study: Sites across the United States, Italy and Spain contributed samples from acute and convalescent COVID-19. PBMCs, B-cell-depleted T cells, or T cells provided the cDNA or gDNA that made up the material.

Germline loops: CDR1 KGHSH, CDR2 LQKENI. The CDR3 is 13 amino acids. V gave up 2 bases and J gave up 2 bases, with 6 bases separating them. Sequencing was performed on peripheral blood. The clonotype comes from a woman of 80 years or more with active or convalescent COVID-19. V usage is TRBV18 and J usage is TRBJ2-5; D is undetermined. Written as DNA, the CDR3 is TGTGCCAGCTCACCAGGCCCTCAAGAGACCCAGTACTTC. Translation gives CASSPGPQETQYF.